The rows below give T cell receptor beta chains drawn from one sample of a study of T cells in Graves' hyperthyroidism and ophthalmopathy. TCRdb recomputed calls from the multiplex PCR reads with MiXCR, one row per CDR3 protein. The sample includes 550,000 to 700,000 distinct CDR3 sequences, about 45% of them seen just once. Sequenced: peripheral blood or thyroid tissue (not recorded which). All receptors derive from an adult woman with Graves' disease, either hyperthyroidism or ophthalmopathy (not recorded which). Each CDR3 is given with its conserved first and last residue. A D gene is named only where the DNA matches it firmly. Not all rows give a size; the values are once, few, many and, for expanded clones, a class.

J: TRBJ1-6; D: -; V: TRBV3-1; size: few; length: 14; CDR3: CASSQVQGDSPLHF; DNA: TGTGCCAGCAGCCAAGTACAGGGAGATTCACCCCTCCACTTT
J: TRBJ1-2; D: TRBD1; V: TRBV7-9; size: -; length: 16; CDR3: CASSTGASGINYGYTF; DNA: TGTGCCAGCAGCACAGGGGCATCGGGAATTAACTATGGCTACACCTTC
J: TRBJ1-5; D: -; V: TRBV20-1; size: many; length: 12; CDR3: CSASNSNQPQHF; DNA: TGCAGTGCCAGTAACAGCAATCAGCCCCAGCATTTT
J: TRBJ2-5; D: -; V: TRBV10-3; size: few; length: 14; CDR3: CAISDDYRQETQYF; DNA: TGTGCCATCAGTGATGACTACCGTCAAGAGACCCAGTACTTC
J: TRBJ2-6; D: -; V: TRBV7-9; size: -; length: 15; CDR3: CASSPLQGGANVLTF; DNA: TGTGCCAGCAGCCCATTACAGGGAGGGGCCAACGTCCTGACTTTC
J: TRBJ1-2; D: -; V: TRBV20-1; size: -; length: 14; CDR3: CSARGGGLSGGYTF; DNA: TGCAGTGCTAGAGGGGGAGGGCTTTCTGGTGGCTACACCTTC
J: TRBJ1-1; D: -; V: TRBV7-9; size: many; length: 15; CDR3: CASSLKGGVNTEAFF; DNA: TGTGCCAGCAGCTTAAAGGGGGGCGTGAACACTGAAGCTTTCTTT
J: TRBJ1-2; D: TRBD1; V: TRBV29-1; size: few; length: 13; CDR3: CSVEVQGFYGYTF; DNA: TGCAGCGTTGAAGTACAGGGGTTCTATGGCTACACCTTC
J: TRBJ2-7; D: -; V: TRBV2; size: -; length: 11; CDR3: CASSQRDEQYF; DNA: TGTGCCAGCAGCCAAAGAGACGAGCAGTACTTC
J: TRBJ2-3; D: -; V: TRBV29-1; size: -; length: 11; CDR3: CSVAAQDTQYF; DNA: TGCAGCGTAGCAGCCCAAGATACGCAGTATTTT
J: TRBJ1-5; D: -; V: TRBV10-3; size: few; length: 11; CDR3: CALQVDQPQHF; DNA: TGTGCTCTACAGGTGGATCAGCCCCAGCATTTT
J: TRBJ1-1; D: TRBD1; V: TRBV2; size: -; length: 17; CDR3: CASSRDSLTNMNTEAFF; DNA: TGTGCCAGCAGCCGGGACAGCCTGACAAACATGAACACTGAAGCTTTCTTT
J: TRBJ2-2; D: -; V: TRBV5-1; size: few; length: 14; CDR3: CASSITGNTGELFF; DNA: TGCGCCAGCAGCATAACAGGGAACACCGGGGAGCTGTTTTTT
J: TRBJ1-2; D: -; V: TRBV11-2; size: -; length: 14; CDR3: CASSLRNAPGGYTF; DNA: TGTGCCAGCAGCTTACGGAACGCTCCGGGAGGCTACACCTTC
J: TRBJ1-1; D: -; V: TRBV19; size: many; length: 13; CDR3: CASSIGWETEAFF; DNA: TGTGCCAGTAGTATTGGGTGGGAGACTGAAGCTTTCTTT
J: TRBJ1-1; D: TRBD1; V: TRBV6-5; size: few; length: 15; CDR3: CASSYPTGVNTEAFF; DNA: TGTGCCAGCAGTTACCCTACAGGGGTCAACACTGAAGCTTTCTTT
J: TRBJ2-7; D: -; V: TRBV7-2; size: -; length: 15; CDR3: CASSSIRGGSYEQYF; DNA: TGTGCCAGCAGCTCCATCAGGGGAGGATCCTACGAGCAGTACTTC
J: TRBJ2-2; D: TRBD2; V: TRBV9; size: many; length: 14; CDR3: CASSVGTSTGELFF; DNA: TGTGCCAGCAGCGTAGGGACTAGCACCGGGGAGCTGTTTTTT
J: TRBJ1-3; D: -; V: TRBV4-1; size: -; length: 14; CDR3: CASSQLGSGNTIYF; DNA: TGCGCCAGCAGCCAACTAGGGTCTGGAAACACCATATATTTT
J: TRBJ2-5; D: -; V: TRBV20-1; size: -; length: 18; CDR3: CSARVNGPLGDGGETQYF; DNA: TGCAGTGCTAGAGTGAATGGGCCGCTGGGAGATGGGGGAGAGACCCAGTACTTC
J: TRBJ2-7; D: TRBD2; V: TRBV4-1; size: many; length: 11; CDR3: CASSSSGEQYF; DNA: TGCGCCAGCAGCTCTAGCGGCGAGCAGTACTTC
J: TRBJ1-5; D: -; V: TRBV30; size: many; length: 15; CDR3: CAWSVPGASNQPQHF; DNA: TGTGCCTGGAGTGTACCGGGGGCTAGCAATCAGCCCCAGCATTTT
J: TRBJ1-1; D: -; V: TRBV29-1; size: -; length: 13; CDR3: CSALGAVNTEAFF; DNA: TGCAGCGCCCTGGGGGCTGTGAACACTGAAGCTTTCTTT
J: TRBJ2-7; D: TRBD1; V: TRBV29-1; size: -; length: 12; CDR3: CSFGQGSIEQYF; DNA: TGCAGCTTTGGACAGGGAAGTATCGAGCAGTACTTC
J: TRBJ2-5; D: TRBD2; V: TRBV10-3; size: -; length: 17; CDR3: CAISESLPGGMMETQYF; DNA: TGTGCCATCAGTGAGTCACTCCCGGGAGGGATGATGGAGACCCAGTACTTC
J: TRBJ2-7; D: -; V: TRBV15; size: -; length: 15; CDR3: CATSSNPRGMREQYF; DNA: TGTGCCACCAGCAGCAACCCAAGGGGGATGCGCGAGCAGTACTTC
J: TRBJ1-4; D: -; V: TRBV6-6; size: many; length: 14; CDR3: CASRGHGIAEKLFF; DNA: TGTGCCAGCAGGGGGCATGGGATAGCAGAAAAACTGTTTTTT
J: TRBJ2-5; D: -; V: TRBV7-2; size: -; length: 13; CDR3: CASSPNLAETQYF; DNA: TGTGCCAGCAGCCCCAATTTGGCCGAGACCCAGTACTTC
J: TRBJ1-5; D: TRBD1; V: TRBV5-1; size: many; length: 14; CDR3: CASSDGTGRQPQHF; DNA: TGCGCCAGCAGCGACGGGACAGGGCGTCAGCCCCAGCATTTT
J: TRBJ2-3; D: -; V: TRBV29-1; size: -; length: 18; CDR3: CSVEAGAGEDRDTDTQYF; DNA: TGCAGCGTTGAGGCGGGTGCGGGGGAGGACAGGGACACAGATACGCAGTATTTT
J: TRBJ2-7; D: -; V: TRBV10-3; size: -; length: 16; CDR3: CAISELRQGGEDEQYF; DNA: TGTGCCATCAGTGAGTTACGACAGGGTGGGGAGGACGAGCAGTACTTC
J: TRBJ2-5; D: -; V: TRBV5-5; size: few; length: 12; CDR3: CASSLAAGTQYF; DNA: TGTGCCAGCAGCTTGGCGGCAGGGACCCAGTACTTC
J: TRBJ1-6; D: TRBD1; V: TRBV7-9; size: -; length: 15; CDR3: CASSPGQGLGSPLHF; DNA: TGTGCCAGCAGCCCCGGACAGGGCCTAGGTTCACCCCTCCACTTT
J: TRBJ2-2; D: -; V: TRBV5-4; size: -; length: 15; CDR3: CASSLESALTGELFF; DNA: TGTGCCAGCAGCTTGGAGTCAGCTCTCACCGGGGAGCTGTTTTTT
J: TRBJ1-4; D: -; V: TRBV5-1; size: -; length: 13; CDR3: CASSPSPGKNCFF; DNA: -
J: TRBJ1-2; D: TRBD1; V: TRBV7-3; size: -; length: 13; CDR3: CASSEDRSYGYTF; DNA: TGTGCCAGCAGCGAGGACAGGAGCTATGGCTACACCTTC
J: TRBJ2-7; D: -; V: TRBV6-6; size: many; length: 14; CDR3: CASTPGRTSYEQYF; DNA: TGTGCCAGCACCCCAGGGAGGACCTCCTACGAGCAGTACTTC
J: TRBJ1-4; D: TRBD1; V: TRBV7-9; size: many; length: 12; CDR3: CASSLDHRGLFF; DNA: TGTGCCAGCAGCTTAGATCACAGGGGTTTGTTTTTT
J: TRBJ1-6; D: -; V: TRBV20-1; size: -; length: 15; CDR3: CSARASGLLGSPLHF; DNA: TGCAGTGCTAGAGCCTCGGGGCTCCTCGGATCACCCCTCCACTTT
J: TRBJ2-5; D: -; V: TRBV15; size: -; length: 22; CDR3: CATSAEGGPAGKLFFGSGTQYF; DNA: -
J: TRBJ2-5; D: TRBD1; V: TRBV10-3; size: many; length: 13; CDR3: CAINPDRGETQYF; DNA: TGTGCCATCAATCCCGACAGGGGTGAGACCCAGTACTTC
J: TRBJ2-7; D: -; V: TRBV7-2; size: many; length: 17; CDR3: CASSPPYGRSLLYEQYF; DNA: TGTGCCAGCAGCCCCCCTTACGGCAGATCCCTCCTCTACGAGCAGTACTTC
J: TRBJ2-5; D: -; V: TRBV12-3/TRBV12-4; size: -; length: 17; CDR3: CASSYPTPFAGVETQYF; DNA: TGTGCCAGCAGCTACCCCACCCCCTTCGCAGGTGTAGAGACCCAGTACTTC
J: TRBJ2-6; D: TRBD1; V: TRBV15; size: -; length: 16; CDR3: CATSKGQDSGANVLAF; DNA: TGTGCCACCAGCAAAGGACAGGACTCTGGGGCCAACGTCCTGGCTTTC
J: TRBJ2-2; D: TRBD2; V: TRBV10-3; size: -; length: 15; CDR3: CAIRGTSERNGELFF; DNA: TGTGCCATCAGAGGGACTAGCGAGAGGAACGGGGAGCTGTTTTTT
J: TRBJ2-7; D: -; V: TRBV7-2; size: -; length: 15; CDR3: CASSLDGGNLGEQYF; DNA: TGTGCCAGCAGCTTAGATGGGGGTAACTTGGGTGAGCAGTACTTC
J: TRBJ2-3; D: TRBD2; V: TRBV15; size: many; length: 16; CDR3: CATSRELAGGTDTQYF; DNA: TGTGCCACCAGCAGAGAACTTGCGGGAGGAACAGATACGCAGTATTTT
J: TRBJ1-4; D: -; V: TRBV25-1; size: -; length: 15; CDR3: CASSEFAGLREKLFF; DNA: TGTGCCAGCAGTGAATTTGCAGGGTTGCGTGAAAAACTGTTTTTT
J: TRBJ1-1; D: -; V: TRBV6-5; size: few; length: 18; CDR3: CASTKQAERRGLISEAFF; DNA: TGTGCCAGCACCAAACAGGCAGAAAGGAGGGGTTTAATCTCTGAAGCTTTCTTT
J: TRBJ1-2; D: -; V: TRBV2; size: -; length: 17; CDR3: CASSEGLSEISLHGYTF; DNA: TGTGCCAGCAGTGAAGGCCTATCGGAGATTAGCCTACATGGCTACACCTTC
J: TRBJ1-4; D: -; V: TRBV7-9; size: -; length: 12; CDR3: CASNPRTAVLFF; DNA: TGTGCCAGCAATCCGAGGACAGCTGTACTGTTTTTT
J: TRBJ2-6; D: -; V: TRBV7-9; size: -; length: 14; CDR3: CASSSQARANVLTF; DNA: TGTGCCAGCAGCTCTCAGGCGAGGGCCAACGTCCTGACTTTC
J: TRBJ2-2; D: -; V: TRBV12-3/TRBV12-4; size: many; length: 14; CDR3: CATKTGPNTGELFF; DNA: TGTGCCACCAAGACCGGGCCCAACACCGGGGAGCTGTTTTTT
J: TRBJ2-5; D: TRBD1; V: TRBV7-3; size: many; length: 14; CDR3: CASSLGQAGETQYF; DNA: TGTGCCAGCAGCTTGGGACAGGCGGGGGAGACCCAGTACTTC